This is a list of T cell receptor beta chains from one sample in a study of T-cell reconstitution after alpha-beta-depleted transplantation in children. TCRdb re-called the PCR reads with MiXCR, one entry per CDR3 protein. The data show some 520,000 distinct CDR3 sequences, 30% to 35% seen once. The sequences come from PBMCs from the stem cell graft donor, collected from the stem cell graft. Source of these receptors: a human donor who donated a stem cell graft to a child with aplastic anemia. Both conserved end residues are part of each CDR3. The order of the fields is V gene, J gene, clone size, D gene, CDR3 protein, CDR3 DNA. D genes are given only for firm matches. Expanded clones are given a class, and other clones once, few, many or no size at all.

TRBV9	TRBJ2-1	NA	NA	CASSARENHNEQFF	TGTGCCAGCAGCGCTAGGGAGAACCACAATGAGCAGTTCTTC
TRBV5-6	TRBJ1-1	NA	NA	CASSLNEAANTEAFF	TGTGCCAGCAGCTTAAATGAAGCCGCGAACACTGAAGCTTTCTTT
TRBV5-1	TRBJ2-5	NA	NA	CASSLDGTEQETQYF	TGCGCCAGCAGCTTGGATGGGACGGAGCAAGAGACCCAGTACTTC
TRBV7-3	TRBJ2-3	once	TRBD2	CASSLQRERRRDTQYF	TGTGCCAGCAGCTTACAGCGGGAGCGGCGTAGAGATACGCAGTATTTT
TRBV10-2	TRBJ1-1	few	NA	CASSESPGTGYTEAFF	TGCGCCAGCAGTGAGTCCCCGGGCACGGGCTACACTGAAGCTTTCTTT
TRBV20-1	TRBJ1-1	few	NA	CSARAWQGTEAFF	TGCAGTGCTAGAGCGTGGCAGGGCACTGAAGCTTTCTTT
TRBV9	TRBJ2-7	few	TRBD1	CASSPGDRGNEQYF	TGTGCCAGCAGCCCGGGGGACAGGGGGAACGAGCAGTACTTC
TRBV5-5	TRBJ2-3	NA	NA	CASSQGIDTQYF	TGTGCCAGCAGCCAGGGGATAGATACGCAGTATTTT
TRBV5-1	TRBJ2-5	few	TRBD2	CASSLPLAGGGGETQYF	TGCGCCAGCAGCTTGCCACTAGCGGGAGGAGGAGGAGAGACCCAGTACTTC
TRBV12-3/TRBV12-4	TRBJ1-2	few	NA	CASSETPKVRTF	TGTGCCAGCAGTGAAACACCCAAAGTCCGGACCTTC
TRBV7-2	TRBJ2-7	NA	NA	CASTLGGYEQYF	TGTGCCAGCACCCTGGGGGGATACGAGCAGTACTTC
TRBV29-1	TRBJ1-1	NA	TRBD1	CSVGDRGLTEAFF	TGCAGCGTGGGCGACAGGGGGCTTACTGAAGCTTTCTTT
TRBV27	TRBJ2-1	NA	NA	CASAGLNEQFF	TGTGCCAGCGCAGGGCTCAATGAGCAGTTCTTC
TRBV7-7	TRBJ2-1	few	TRBD1	CASSLLSGQGNNEQFF	TGTGCCAGCAGCTTATTGTCCGGACAGGGGAACAATGAGCAGTTCTTC
TRBV5-8	TRBJ2-3	NA	TRBD2	CASSLAGLAGAMRTQYF	TGTGCCAGCAGCTTGGCCGGACTAGCGGGAGCCATGAGAACGCAGTATTTT
TRBV6-5	TRBJ2-3	few	NA	CASSYGWADTQYF	TGTGCCAGCAGTTACGGCTGGGCAGATACGCAGTATTTT
TRBV25-1	TRBJ1-6	few	NA	CASRSGTDNSPLHF	TGTGCCAGCAGATCCGGGACCGACAATTCACCCCTCCACTTT
TRBV9	TRBJ1-4	few	TRBD1	CASSAYGGTGHEKLFF	TGTGCCAGCAGCGCTTACGGCGGGACAGGGCATGAAAAACTGTTTTTT
TRBV20-1	TRBJ2-7	NA	NA	CSARDFSPGSSYEQYF	TGCAGTGCTAGAGATTTCTCCCCGGGAAGCTCCTACGAGCAGTACTTC
TRBV7-2	TRBJ2-2	many	TRBD2	CASSPGTSGRPGELFF	TGTGCCAGCAGCCCTGGGACTAGCGGGAGGCCTGGGGAGCTGTTTTTT
TRBV30	TRBJ2-7	few	TRBD2	CAWSRRLAVTYEQYF	TGTGCCTGGAGTCGAAGGCTAGCGGTTACCTACGAGCAGTACTTC
TRBV14	TRBJ2-1	NA	NA	CASSQEGWGHEQFF	TGTGCCAGCAGCCAAGAAGGGTGGGGGCATGAGCAGTTCTTC
TRBV14	TRBJ1-1	NA	NA	CASSQEAGSAINTEAFF	TGTGCCAGCAGCCAAGAGGCGGGTAGTGCAATAAACACTGAAGCTTTCTTT
TRBV18	TRBJ1-1	NA	NA	CASSLLARNTEAFF	TGTGCCAGTTCACTATTGGCCAGGAACACTGAAGCTTTCTTT
TRBV5-1	TRBJ1-2	NA	TRBD1	CASSGDSGYGYTF	TGCGCCAGCAGCGGGGACAGTGGCTATGGCTACACCTTC
TRBV28	TRBJ1-1	NA	NA	CASSLRGTGNTEAFF	TGTGCCAGCAGCCTAAGGGGGACGGGGAACACTGAAGCTTTCTTT
TRBV19	TRBJ2-1	NA	TRBD1	CASSMSTGGKNEQFF	TGTGCCAGTAGTATGTCAACAGGGGGTAAGAATGAGCAGTTCTTC
TRBV12-3/TRBV12-4	TRBJ1-1	few	NA	CASSLVSKGTEAFF	TGTGCCAGCAGTTTGGTATCCAAAGGGACTGAAGCTTTCTTT
TRBV12-3/TRBV12-4	TRBJ2-1	few	NA	CASYPSGSSYNEQFF	TGTGCCAGCTATCCAAGTGGGAGCTCCTACAATGAGCAGTTCTTC
TRBV6-2/TRBV6-3	TRBJ2-3	few	TRBD2	CASWLADTDTQYF	TGTGCCAGCTGGCTAGCGGACACAGATACGCAGTATTTT